This T cell receptor (beta chain) was profiled in a study of cytomegalovirus exposure and HLA in healthy donors. Broader study findings: Rarity characterized most TCR sequences, yet some public TCRs appeared in many donors. Specificity for CMV antigens was confirmed in vitro for a few of the CMV-associated chains. Associated with HLA alleles at 0.05 false discovery rate in a later analysis were 16,951 TCR beta sequences.

Germline CDR1 reads SEHNR; CDR2 reads FQNEAQ (reference sequence). V shed 10 bases, J shed 3 bases, and the junction held 6 bases outside the gene matches. This CDR3 contains 13 residues. The PCR ran on 60 Vbeta and 13 Jbeta primers. Libraries were prepared by immunoSEQ multiplex PCR; TCRdb keeps only in-frame clonotypes and omits some of them. The sample lists around 100,000 clones, more than 75% occurring once. Remarks on this clone: Its antigen is unknown.

This clonotype was obtained from a young woman in good health and CMV-seropositive. Sequenced: PBMCs. The chain links TRBV7-9 to TRBJ1-1, with TRBD1 identical over 9 bases. CDR3 amino acids: CAMGRDRDTEAFF. The CDR3 DNA reads TGTGCCATGGGGCGGGACAGGGACACTGAAGCTTTCTTT.